This T cell receptor (beta chain) was sequenced during a study of blood T cell repertoires in COVID-19. Overall study context: Whether acute or convalescent, the COVID-19 samples came from the United States, Italy and Spain. In each case, the material was cDNA or gDNA derived from T cells, B-cell-depleted T cells, or PBMCs.

This clone was detected only once. CDR3 length: 16 residues. Per the germline V gene, CDR1 is MNHNY and CDR2 is SVGAGI (reference sequence). Trimming stripped 7 bases from V and 0 bases from J, with 18 bases between. Per the original data handling: Estimated nucleated cell counts came from reference gene primer amplification. Data came from immunoSEQ multiplex PCR; TCRdb stores just in-frame clones and leaves some out. The V and J calls and clone size come from that table; D and trimming were worked out from the DNA. The table records around 60,000 clones, roughly 71% of them present only once. The source of this sequence is a human donor in a cohort sampled during active COVID-19. V is TRBV6-6 and J is TRBJ1-2, with a tentative D call TRBD1 (5 bases). Input material: peripheral blood. CDR3 sequence reads: CASKPRGGNPNYGYTF. CDR3 bases: TGTGCCAGCAAACCACGGGGGGGTAACCCTAACTATGGCTACACCTTC.